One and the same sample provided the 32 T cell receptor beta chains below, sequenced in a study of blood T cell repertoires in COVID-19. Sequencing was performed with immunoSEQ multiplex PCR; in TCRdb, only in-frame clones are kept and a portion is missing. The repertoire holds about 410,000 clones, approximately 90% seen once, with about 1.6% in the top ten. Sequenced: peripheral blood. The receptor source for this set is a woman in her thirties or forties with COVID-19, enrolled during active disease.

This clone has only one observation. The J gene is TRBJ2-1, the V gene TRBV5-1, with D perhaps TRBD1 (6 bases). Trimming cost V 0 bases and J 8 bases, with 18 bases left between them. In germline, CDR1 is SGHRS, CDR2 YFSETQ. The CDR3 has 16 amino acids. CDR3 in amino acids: CASSLARAGVEYEQFF. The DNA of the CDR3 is TGCGCCAGCAGCTTGGCCAGGGCAGGGGTGGAATATGAGCAGTTCTTC. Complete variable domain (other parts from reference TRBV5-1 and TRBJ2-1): KAGVTQTPRYLIKTRGQQVTLSCSPISGHRSVSWYQQTPGQGLQFLFEYFSETQRNKGNFPGRFSGRQFSNSRSEMNVSTLELGDSALYLCASSLARAGVEYEQFFGPGTRLTVL.

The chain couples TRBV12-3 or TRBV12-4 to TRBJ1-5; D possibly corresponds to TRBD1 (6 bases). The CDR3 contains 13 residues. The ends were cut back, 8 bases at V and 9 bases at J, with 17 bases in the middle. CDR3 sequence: CASGSRGAGPQHF. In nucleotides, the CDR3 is TGTGCCAGCGGAAGCAGGGGCGCAGGGCCCCAGCATTTT.

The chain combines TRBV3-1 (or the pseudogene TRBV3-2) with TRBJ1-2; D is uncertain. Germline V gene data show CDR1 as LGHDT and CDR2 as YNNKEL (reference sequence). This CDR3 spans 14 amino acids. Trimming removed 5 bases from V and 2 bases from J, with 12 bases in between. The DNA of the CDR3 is TGTGCCAGCAGCTTCTTAACCGGGAACTATGGCTACACCTTC. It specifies CASSFLTGNYGYTF.

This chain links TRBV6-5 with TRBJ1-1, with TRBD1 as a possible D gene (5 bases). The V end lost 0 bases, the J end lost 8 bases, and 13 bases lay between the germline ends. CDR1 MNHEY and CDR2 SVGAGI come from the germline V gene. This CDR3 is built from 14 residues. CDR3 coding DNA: TGTGCCAGCAGTTACTCGTTCGTCCAGGGCGAAGCTTTCTTT. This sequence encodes CASSYSFVQGEAFF.

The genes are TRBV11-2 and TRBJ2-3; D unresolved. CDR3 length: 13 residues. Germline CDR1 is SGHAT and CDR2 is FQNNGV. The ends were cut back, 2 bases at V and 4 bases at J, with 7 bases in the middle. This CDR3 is CASSLLFADTQYF. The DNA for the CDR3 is TGTGCCAGCAGCTTACTATTCGCAGATACGCAGTATTTT.

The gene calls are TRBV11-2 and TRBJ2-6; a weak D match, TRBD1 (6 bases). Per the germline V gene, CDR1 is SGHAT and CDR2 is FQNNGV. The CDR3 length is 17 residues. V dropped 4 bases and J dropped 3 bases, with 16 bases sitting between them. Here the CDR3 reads CASSSPQGRDGANVLTF. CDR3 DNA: TGTGCCAGCAGCTCCCCACAGGGCCGCGATGGGGCCAACGTCCTGACTTTC.

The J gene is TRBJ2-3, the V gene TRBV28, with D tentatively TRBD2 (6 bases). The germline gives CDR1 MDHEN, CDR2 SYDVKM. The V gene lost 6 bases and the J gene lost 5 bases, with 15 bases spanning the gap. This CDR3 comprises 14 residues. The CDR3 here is CASSLPGVVDTQYF. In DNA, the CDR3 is TGTGCCAGCAGCCTTCCGGGAGTGGTAGATACGCAGTATTTT.

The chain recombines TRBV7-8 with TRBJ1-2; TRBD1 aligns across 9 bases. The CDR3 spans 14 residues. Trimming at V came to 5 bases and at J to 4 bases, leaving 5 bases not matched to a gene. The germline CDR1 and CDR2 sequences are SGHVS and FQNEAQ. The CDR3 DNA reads TGTGCCAGCAGCCCGGACAGGGGAGGCTATGGCTACACCTTC. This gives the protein CASSPDRGGYGYTF.

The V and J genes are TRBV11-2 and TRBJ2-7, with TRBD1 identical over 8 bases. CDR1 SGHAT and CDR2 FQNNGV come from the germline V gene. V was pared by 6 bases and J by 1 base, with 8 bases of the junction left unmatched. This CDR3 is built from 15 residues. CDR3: CASSPGQGASYEQYF. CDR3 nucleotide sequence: TGTGCCAGCAGTCCAGGACAGGGTGCGTCCTACGAGCAGTACTTC.

The CDR3 loop is CASSETGSGNTIYF. The DNA of the CDR3 is TGTGCCAGCAGCGAGACAGGGTCGGGGAACACCATATATTTT. V is TRBV5-8 and J is TRBJ1-3; 7 nucleotides agree with TRBD1. The CDR3 spans 14 residues. V shed 4 bases, J shed 7 bases, and the junction held 8 bases outside the gene matches. Germline values: CDR1 SGHTS, CDR2 YDEGEE.

For the CDR3, the DNA is TGTGCCAGACCGGGACTTACAACAGATACGCAGTATTTT. Its protein is CARPGLTTDTQYF. The rearrangement uses TRBV6-4 and TRBJ2-3; a weak D match, TRBD2 (6 bases). The CDR3 is 13 residues long. V shed 9 bases and J shed 3 bases, with 13 bases lying between them. Looked up from germline, CDR1 is MRHNA and CDR2 is SNTAGT.

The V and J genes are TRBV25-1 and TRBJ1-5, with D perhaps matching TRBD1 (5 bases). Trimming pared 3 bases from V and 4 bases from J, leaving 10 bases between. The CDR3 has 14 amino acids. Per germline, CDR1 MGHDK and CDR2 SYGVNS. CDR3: CASSDWGGNQPQHF. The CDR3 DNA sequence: TGTGCCAGCAGTGACTGGGGGGGGAATCAGCCCCAGCATTTT.

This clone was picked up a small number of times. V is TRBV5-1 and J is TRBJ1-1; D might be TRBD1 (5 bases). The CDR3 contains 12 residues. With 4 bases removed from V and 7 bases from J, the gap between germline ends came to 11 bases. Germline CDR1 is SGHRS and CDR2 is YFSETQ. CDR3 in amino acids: CASSPWGGEAFF. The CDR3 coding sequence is TGCGCCAGCAGCCCGTGGGGCGGTGAAGCTTTCTTT.

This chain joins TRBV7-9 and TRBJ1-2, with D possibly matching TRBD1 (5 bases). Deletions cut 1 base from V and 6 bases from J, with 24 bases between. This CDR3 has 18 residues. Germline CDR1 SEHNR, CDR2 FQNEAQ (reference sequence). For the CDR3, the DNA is TGTGCCAGCAGCTTAGAGAGTACTTCAGGGAACGGAGAAGATGGCTACACCTTC. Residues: CASSLESTSGNGEDGYTF.

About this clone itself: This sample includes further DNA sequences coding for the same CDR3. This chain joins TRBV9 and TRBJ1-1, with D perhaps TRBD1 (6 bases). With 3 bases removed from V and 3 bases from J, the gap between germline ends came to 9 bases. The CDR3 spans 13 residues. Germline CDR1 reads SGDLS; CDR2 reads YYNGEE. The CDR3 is CASSDRVDTEAFF. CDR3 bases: TGTGCCAGCAGCGACAGGGTGGACACTGAAGCTTTCTTT.

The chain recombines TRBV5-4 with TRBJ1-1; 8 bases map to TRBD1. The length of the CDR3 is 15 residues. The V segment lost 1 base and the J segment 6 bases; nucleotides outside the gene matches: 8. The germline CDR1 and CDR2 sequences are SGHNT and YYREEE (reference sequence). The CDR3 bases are TGTGCCAGCAGCTTGCAACAGGGGGGTTTGGCTGAAGCTTTCTTT. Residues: CASSLQQGGLAEAFF.

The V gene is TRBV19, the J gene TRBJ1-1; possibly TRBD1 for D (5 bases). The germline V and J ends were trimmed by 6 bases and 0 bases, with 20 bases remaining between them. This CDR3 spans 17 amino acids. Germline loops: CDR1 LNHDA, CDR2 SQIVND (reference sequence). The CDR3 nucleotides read TGTGCCAGTAGCAATTTTGGTTGGGGCTTCATGAACACTGAAGCTTTCTTT. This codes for CASSNFGWGFMNTEAFF. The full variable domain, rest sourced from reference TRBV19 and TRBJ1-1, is DGGITQSPKYLFRKEGQNVTLSCEQNLNHDAMYWYRQDPGQGLRLIYYSQIVNDFQKGDIAEGYSVSREKKESFPLTVTSAQKNPTAFYLCASSNFGWGFMNTEAFFGQGTRLTVV.

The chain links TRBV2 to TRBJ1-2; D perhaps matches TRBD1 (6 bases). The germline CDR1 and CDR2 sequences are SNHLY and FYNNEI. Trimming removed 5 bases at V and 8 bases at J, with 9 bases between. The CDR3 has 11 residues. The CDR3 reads CASSYREGYTF. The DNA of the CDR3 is TGTGCCAGCAGTTACAGGGAAGGCTACACCTTC.

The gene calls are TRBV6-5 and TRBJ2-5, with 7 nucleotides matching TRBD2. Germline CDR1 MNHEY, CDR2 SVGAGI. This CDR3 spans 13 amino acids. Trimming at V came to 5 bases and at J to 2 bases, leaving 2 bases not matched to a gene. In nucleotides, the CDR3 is TGTGCCAGCAGTCAGCGGGGTCAAGAGACCCAGTACTTC. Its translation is CASSQRGQETQYF.

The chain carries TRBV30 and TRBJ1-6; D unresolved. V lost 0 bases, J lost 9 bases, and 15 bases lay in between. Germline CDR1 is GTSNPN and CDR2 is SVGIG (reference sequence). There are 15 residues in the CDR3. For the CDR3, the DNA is TGTGCCTGGAGTGTACTAGGAGAAGGACGTTCACCCCTCCACTTT. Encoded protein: CAWSVLGEGRSPLHF.

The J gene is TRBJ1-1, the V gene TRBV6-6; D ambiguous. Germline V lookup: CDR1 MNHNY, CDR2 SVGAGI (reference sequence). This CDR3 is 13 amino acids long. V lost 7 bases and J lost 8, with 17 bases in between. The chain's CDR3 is CASMLASSQEAFF. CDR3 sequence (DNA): TGTGCCAGCATGCTGGCAAGCTCACAGGAAGCTTTCTTT.

DNA for the CDR3: TGTGCCAGCAGCTTAGGGCCGACTGTAGGCACAGATACGCAGTATTTT. It encodes CASSLGPTVGTDTQYF. The rearrangement joins TRBV7-2 to TRBJ2-3, with no clear D. The length of the CDR3 is 16 residues. Trimming pared 1 base from V and 1 base from J, leaving 12 bases between. CDR1 SGHTA and CDR2 FQGNSA come from the germline V gene.

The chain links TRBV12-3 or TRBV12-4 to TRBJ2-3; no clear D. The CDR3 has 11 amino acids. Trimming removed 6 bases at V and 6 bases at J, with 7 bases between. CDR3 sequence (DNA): TGTGCCAGCAGACTTCGGGATACGCAGTATTTT. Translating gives CASRLRDTQYF.

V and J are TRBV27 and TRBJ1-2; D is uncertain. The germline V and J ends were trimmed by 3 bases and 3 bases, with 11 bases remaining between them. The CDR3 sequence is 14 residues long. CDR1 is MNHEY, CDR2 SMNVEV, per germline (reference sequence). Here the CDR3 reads CASSFGRADYGYTF. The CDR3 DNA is TGTGCCAGCAGTTTCGGGAGGGCGGACTATGGCTACACCTTC.

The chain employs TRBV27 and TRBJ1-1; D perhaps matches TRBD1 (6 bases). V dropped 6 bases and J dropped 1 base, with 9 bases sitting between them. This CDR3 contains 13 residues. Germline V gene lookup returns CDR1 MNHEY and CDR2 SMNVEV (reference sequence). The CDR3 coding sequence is TGTGCCAGCAGCCAGGGACAGAACACTGAAGCTTTCTTT. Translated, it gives CASSQGQNTEAFF.

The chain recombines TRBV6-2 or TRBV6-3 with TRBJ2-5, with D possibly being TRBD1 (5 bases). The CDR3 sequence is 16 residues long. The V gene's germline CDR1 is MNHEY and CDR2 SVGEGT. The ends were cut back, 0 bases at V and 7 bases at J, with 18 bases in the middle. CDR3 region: CASSYSTTVLRGTQYF. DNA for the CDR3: TGTGCCAGCAGTTACTCGACGACCGTATTAAGGGGGACCCAGTACTTC.

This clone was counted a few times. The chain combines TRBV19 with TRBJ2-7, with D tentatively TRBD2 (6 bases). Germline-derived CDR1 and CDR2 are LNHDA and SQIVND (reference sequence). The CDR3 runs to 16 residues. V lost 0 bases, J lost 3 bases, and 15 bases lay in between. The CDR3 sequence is CASSIEHRDFNYEQYF. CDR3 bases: TGTGCCAGTAGTATAGAGCATAGGGACTTCAACTACGAGCAGTACTTC.

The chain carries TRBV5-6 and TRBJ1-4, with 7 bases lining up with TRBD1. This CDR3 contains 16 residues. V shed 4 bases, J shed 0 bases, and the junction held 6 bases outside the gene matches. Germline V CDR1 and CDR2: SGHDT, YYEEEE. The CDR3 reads CASSRRDSSTNEKLFF. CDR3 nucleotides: TGTGCCAGCAGCCGACGGGACAGCTCAACTAATGAAAAACTGTTTTTT. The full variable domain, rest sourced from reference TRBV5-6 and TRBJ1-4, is DAGVTQSPTHLIKTRGQQVTLRCSPKSGHDTVSWYQQALGQGPQFIFQYYEEEERQRGNFPDRFSGHQFPNYSSELNVNALLLGDSALYLCASSRRDSSTNEKLFFGSGTQLSVL.

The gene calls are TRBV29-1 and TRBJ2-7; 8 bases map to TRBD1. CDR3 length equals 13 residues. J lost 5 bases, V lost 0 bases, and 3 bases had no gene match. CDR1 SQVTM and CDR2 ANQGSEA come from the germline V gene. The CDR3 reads CSVEDRGPDEQYF. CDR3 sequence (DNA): TGCAGCGTTGAAGACAGGGGGCCGGACGAGCAGTACTTC.

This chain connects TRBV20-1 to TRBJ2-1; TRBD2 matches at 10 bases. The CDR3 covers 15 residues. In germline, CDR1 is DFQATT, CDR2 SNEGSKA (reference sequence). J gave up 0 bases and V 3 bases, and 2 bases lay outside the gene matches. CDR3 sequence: CSASGLAVSYNEQFF. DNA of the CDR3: TGCAGTGCTAGTGGACTAGCGGTCTCCTACAATGAGCAGTTCTTC.

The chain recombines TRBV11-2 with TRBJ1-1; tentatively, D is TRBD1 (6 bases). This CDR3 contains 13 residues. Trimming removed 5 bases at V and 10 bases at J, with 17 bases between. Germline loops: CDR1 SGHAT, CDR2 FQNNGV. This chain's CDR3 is CASSEQGGGGAFF. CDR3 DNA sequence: TGTGCCAGCAGCGAACAGGGTGGAGGTGGAGCTTTCTTT.

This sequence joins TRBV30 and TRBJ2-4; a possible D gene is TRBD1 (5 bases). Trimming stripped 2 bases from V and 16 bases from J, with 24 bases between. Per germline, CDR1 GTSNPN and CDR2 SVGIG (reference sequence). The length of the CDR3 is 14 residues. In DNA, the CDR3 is TGTGCCTGGAGTCAGGGCGCTAACAGTCGGCCCCGATACTTC. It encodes CAWSQGANSRPRYF.